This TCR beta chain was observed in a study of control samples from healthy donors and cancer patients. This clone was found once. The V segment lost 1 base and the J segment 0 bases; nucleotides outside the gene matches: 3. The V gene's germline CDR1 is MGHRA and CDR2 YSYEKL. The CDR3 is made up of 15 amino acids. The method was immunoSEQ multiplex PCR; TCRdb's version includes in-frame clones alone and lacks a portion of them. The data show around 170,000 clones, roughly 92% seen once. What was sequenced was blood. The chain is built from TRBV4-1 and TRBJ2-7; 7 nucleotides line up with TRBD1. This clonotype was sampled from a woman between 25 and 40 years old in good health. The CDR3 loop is CASSQVQGSSYEQYF. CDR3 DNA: TGCGCCAGCAGCCAAGTACAGGGGAGCTCCTACGAGCAGTACTTC.